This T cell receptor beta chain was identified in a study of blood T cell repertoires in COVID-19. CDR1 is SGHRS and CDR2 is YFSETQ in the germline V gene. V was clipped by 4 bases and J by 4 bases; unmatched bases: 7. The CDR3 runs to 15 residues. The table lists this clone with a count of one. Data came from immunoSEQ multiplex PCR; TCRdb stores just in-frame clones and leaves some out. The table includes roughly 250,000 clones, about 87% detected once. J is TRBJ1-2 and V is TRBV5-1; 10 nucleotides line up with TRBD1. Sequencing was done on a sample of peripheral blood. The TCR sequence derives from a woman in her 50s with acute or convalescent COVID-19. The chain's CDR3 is CASSQDGQGVYGYTF. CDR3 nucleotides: TGCGCCAGCAGCCAGGACGGACAGGGGGTCTATGGCTACACCTTC. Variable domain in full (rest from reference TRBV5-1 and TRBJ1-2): KAGVTQTPRYLIKTRGQQVTLSCSPISGHRSVSWYQQTPGQGLQFLFEYFSETQRNKGNFPGRFSGRQFSNSRSEMNVSTLELGDSALYLCASSQDGQGVYGYTFGSGTRLTVV.